This is a list of T cell receptor beta chains from one sample in a study of T-cell reconstitution after alpha-beta-depleted transplantation in children. TCRdb re-analysed the PCR reads in MiXCR, keeping a single row per CDR3 protein. Of about 580,000 distinct CDR3 sequences listed, 27% were seen once; the top ten hold approximately 33%. Source: PBMCs, taken before TCRalphabeta/CD19-depleted stem cell transplant. Source of these receptors: a boy younger than two with Wiskott-Aldrich syndrome, due to receive a stem cell transplant. The conserved cysteine and the conserved F or W are not part of the CDR3 here. Fields, in order: CDR3 protein, clone size, V gene, J gene. Only some rows state a clone size, as once, few, many or a class for expanded clones.

cdr3_aa: ASSVLAGGEQY
clone_size: few
v_call: TRBV9
j_call: TRBJ2-7

cdr3_aa: AISESGSGRPYYEQY
clone_size: NA
v_call: TRBV10-3
j_call: TRBJ2-7

cdr3_aa: SVEDFLLAGGGGEQF
clone_size: few
v_call: TRBV29-1
j_call: TRBJ2-1

cdr3_aa: ASSHSATNEKLF
clone_size: NA
v_call: TRBV7-6
j_call: TRBJ1-4

cdr3_aa: ASSLRFSGNEQF
clone_size: few
v_call: TRBV5-1
j_call: TRBJ2-1

cdr3_aa: ASSSTGIYNEQF
clone_size: few
v_call: TRBV6-5
j_call: TRBJ2-1

cdr3_aa: ASTLVRELF
clone_size: NA
v_call: TRBV6-1
j_call: TRBJ2-2

cdr3_aa: ASSLASGRSEQF
clone_size: few
v_call: TRBV12-3/TRBV12-4
j_call: TRBJ2-1

cdr3_aa: ASRGDLDEQY
clone_size: NA
v_call: TRBV2
j_call: TRBJ2-7

cdr3_aa: ASSQVSGGGYNEQF
clone_size: NA
v_call: TRBV4-2
j_call: TRBJ2-1

cdr3_aa: ASSPRDRGYHEQY
clone_size: few
v_call: TRBV9
j_call: TRBJ2-7

cdr3_aa: ASNGQPQH
clone_size: NA
v_call: TRBV12-3/TRBV12-4
j_call: TRBJ1-5

cdr3_aa: ASRILAGGEGQY
clone_size: few
v_call: TRBV28
j_call: TRBJ2-5

cdr3_aa: ASSLVAGVFPYEQY
clone_size: few
v_call: TRBV7-9
j_call: TRBJ2-7

cdr3_aa: ASSSRVAGGYEQY
clone_size: NA
v_call: TRBV28
j_call: TRBJ2-7

cdr3_aa: ASSQDSRTTGANVLT
clone_size: few
v_call: TRBV4-2
j_call: TRBJ2-6

cdr3_aa: SARPGAVGNSPLH
clone_size: few
v_call: TRBV20-1
j_call: TRBJ1-6

cdr3_aa: ASSRTRVPRYYGYT
clone_size: few
v_call: TRBV7-9
j_call: TRBJ1-2

cdr3_aa: SVEATSPGGETQY
clone_size: NA
v_call: TRBV29-1
j_call: TRBJ2-5

cdr3_aa: ASSPSQETQY
clone_size: NA
v_call: TRBV7-2
j_call: TRBJ2-5

cdr3_aa: ASSLHLGRAFAYEQY
clone_size: few
v_call: TRBV7-2
j_call: TRBJ2-7

cdr3_aa: ASSLSARSSDTGELF
clone_size: few
v_call: TRBV7-6
j_call: TRBJ2-2

cdr3_aa: ASQLDLVPPQY
clone_size: NA
v_call: TRBV5-1
j_call: TRBJ2-3

cdr3_aa: SFHRGRMNTEAF
clone_size: NA
v_call: TRBV20-1
j_call: TRBJ1-1

cdr3_aa: ASSQDKAGAKETQY
clone_size: few
v_call: TRBV4-1
j_call: TRBJ2-5

cdr3_aa: ASSSGERTGAETQY
clone_size: NA
v_call: TRBV7-9
j_call: TRBJ2-5

cdr3_aa: ASRETDSWGETQY
clone_size: few
v_call: TRBV5-1
j_call: TRBJ2-5

cdr3_aa: ASSHPLAGGPNEQF
clone_size: NA
v_call: TRBV12-3/TRBV12-4
j_call: TRBJ2-1

cdr3_aa: ASSLSGGLNTEAF
clone_size: few
v_call: TRBV5-5
j_call: TRBJ1-1

cdr3_aa: ASSQEGDVIY
clone_size: few
v_call: TRBV4-1
j_call: TRBJ1-3

cdr3_aa: SAMGTSGSYEQY
clone_size: NA
v_call: TRBV20-1
j_call: TRBJ2-7

cdr3_aa: ASSLDLESGLDEQY
clone_size: NA
v_call: TRBV7-9
j_call: TRBJ2-7

cdr3_aa: ASSWRVKDTQY
clone_size: NA
v_call: TRBV7-9
j_call: TRBJ2-3

cdr3_aa: ASSRRGQLNTGELF
clone_size: few
v_call: TRBV12-3/TRBV12-4
j_call: TRBJ2-2

cdr3_aa: ASTRIGSEKLF
clone_size: NA
v_call: TRBV6-1
j_call: TRBJ1-4

cdr3_aa: ASSPRAGVGTDTQY
clone_size: NA
v_call: TRBV5-1
j_call: TRBJ2-3

cdr3_aa: ATSVGAVNEQF
clone_size: NA
v_call: TRBV24-1
j_call: TRBJ2-1

cdr3_aa: ATSDTGLAAYNEQF
clone_size: NA
v_call: TRBV24-1
j_call: TRBJ2-1

cdr3_aa: ASSLAVQGSGELF
clone_size: NA
v_call: TRBV11-2
j_call: TRBJ2-2

cdr3_aa: SVEYQWEQY
clone_size: few
v_call: TRBV29-1
j_call: TRBJ2-7